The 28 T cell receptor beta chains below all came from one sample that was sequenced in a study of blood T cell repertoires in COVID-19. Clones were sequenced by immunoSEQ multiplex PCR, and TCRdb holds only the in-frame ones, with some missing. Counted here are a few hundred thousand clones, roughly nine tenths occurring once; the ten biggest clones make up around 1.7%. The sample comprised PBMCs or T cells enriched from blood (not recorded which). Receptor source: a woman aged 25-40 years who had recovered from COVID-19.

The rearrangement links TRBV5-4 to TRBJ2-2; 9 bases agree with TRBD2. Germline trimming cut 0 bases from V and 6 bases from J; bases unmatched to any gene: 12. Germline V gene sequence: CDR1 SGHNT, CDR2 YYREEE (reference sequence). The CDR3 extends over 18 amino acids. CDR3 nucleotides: TGTGCCAGCAGCTTGGGGGCTAGCGGGGCTGTCGGGGCCGGGGAGCTGTTTTTT. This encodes CASSLGASGAVGAGELFF.

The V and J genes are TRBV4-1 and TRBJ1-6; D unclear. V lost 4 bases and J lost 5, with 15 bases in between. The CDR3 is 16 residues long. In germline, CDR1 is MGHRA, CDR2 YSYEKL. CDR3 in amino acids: CASSPTPPGNNSPLHF. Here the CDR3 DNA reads TGCGCCAGCAGCCCCACCCCCCCAGGAAATAATTCACCCCTCCACTTT.

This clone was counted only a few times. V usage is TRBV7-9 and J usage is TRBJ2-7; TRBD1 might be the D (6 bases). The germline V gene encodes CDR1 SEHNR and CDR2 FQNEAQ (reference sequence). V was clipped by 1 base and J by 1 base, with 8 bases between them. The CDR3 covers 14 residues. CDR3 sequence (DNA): TGTGCCAGCAGCTTAGGGGGGCTATCCTACGAGCAGTACTTC. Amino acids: CASSLGGLSYEQYF.

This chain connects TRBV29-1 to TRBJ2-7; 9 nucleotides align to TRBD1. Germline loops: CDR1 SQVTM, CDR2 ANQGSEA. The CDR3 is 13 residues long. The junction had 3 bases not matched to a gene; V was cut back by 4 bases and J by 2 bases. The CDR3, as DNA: TGCAGCGTTGCCAGGACAGGGGCCTACGAGCAGTACTTC. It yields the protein CSVARTGAYEQYF.

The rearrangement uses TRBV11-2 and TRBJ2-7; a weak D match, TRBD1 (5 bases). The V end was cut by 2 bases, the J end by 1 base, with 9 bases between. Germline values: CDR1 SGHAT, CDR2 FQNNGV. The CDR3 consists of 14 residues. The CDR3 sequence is CASSLSGLSYEQYF. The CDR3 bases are TGTGCCAGCAGCTTATCAGGGTTATCCTACGAGCAGTACTTC.

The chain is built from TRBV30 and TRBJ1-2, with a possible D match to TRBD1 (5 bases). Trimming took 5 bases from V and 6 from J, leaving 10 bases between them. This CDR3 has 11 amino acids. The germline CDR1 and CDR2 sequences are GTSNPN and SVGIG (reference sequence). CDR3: CAWGGGDGYTF. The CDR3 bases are TGTGCCTGGGGGGGAGGGGATGGCTACACCTTC.

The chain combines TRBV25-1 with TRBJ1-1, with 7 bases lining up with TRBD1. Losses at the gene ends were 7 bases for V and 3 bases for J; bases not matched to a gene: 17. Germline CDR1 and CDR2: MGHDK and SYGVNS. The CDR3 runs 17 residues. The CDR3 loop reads CASTTTWGNRGYTEAFF. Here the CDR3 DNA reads TGTGCCAGCACCACCACTTGGGGGAACAGGGGATACACTGAAGCTTTCTTT.

The CDR3 protein is CASSQENRGGNQPQHF. The CDR3 DNA is TGTGCCAGCAGCCAAGAGAACAGGGGGGGCAATCAGCCCCAGCATTTT. V gene TRBV4-2 combines with J gene TRBJ1-5, with TRBD1 matching over 8 bases. The germline V gene has CDR1 LGHNA and CDR2 YNFKEQ. The length of the CDR3 is 16 residues. J was trimmed by 2 bases and V by 0 bases; bases with no gene match: 3.

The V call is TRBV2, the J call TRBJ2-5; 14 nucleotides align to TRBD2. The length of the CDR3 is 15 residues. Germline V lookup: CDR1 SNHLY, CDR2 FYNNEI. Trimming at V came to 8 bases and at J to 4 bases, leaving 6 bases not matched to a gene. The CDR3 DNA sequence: TGTGCCAGCTCCGGACTAGCGGGGGGTGGAGAGACCCAGTACTTC. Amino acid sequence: CASSGLAGGGETQYF.

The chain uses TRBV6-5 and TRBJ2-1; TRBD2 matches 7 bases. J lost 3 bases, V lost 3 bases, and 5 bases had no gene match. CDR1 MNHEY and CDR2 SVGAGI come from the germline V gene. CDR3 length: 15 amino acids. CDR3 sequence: CASSYPREDYNEQFF. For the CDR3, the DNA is TGTGCCAGCAGTTATCCCCGGGAGGACTACAATGAGCAGTTCTTC.

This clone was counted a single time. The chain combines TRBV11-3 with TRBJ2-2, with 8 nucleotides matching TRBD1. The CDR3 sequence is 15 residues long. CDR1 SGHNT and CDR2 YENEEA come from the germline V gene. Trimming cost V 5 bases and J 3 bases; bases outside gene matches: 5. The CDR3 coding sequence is TGTGCCAGCAGCCGGACAGGGATGGACACCGGGGAGCTGTTTTTT. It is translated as CASSRTGMDTGELFF. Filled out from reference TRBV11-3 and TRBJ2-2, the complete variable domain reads EAGVVQSPRYKIIEKKQPVAFWCNPISGHNTLYWYLQNLGQGPELLIRYENEEAVDDSQLPKDRFSAERLKGVDSTLKIQPAELGDSAVYLCASSRTGMDTGELFFGEGSRLTVL.

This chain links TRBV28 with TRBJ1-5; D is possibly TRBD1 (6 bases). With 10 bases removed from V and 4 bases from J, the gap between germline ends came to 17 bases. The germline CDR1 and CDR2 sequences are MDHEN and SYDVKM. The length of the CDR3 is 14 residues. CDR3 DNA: TGTGCCACCAGGGACACCGAGGAAAATCAGCCCCAGCATTTT. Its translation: CATRDTEENQPQHF.

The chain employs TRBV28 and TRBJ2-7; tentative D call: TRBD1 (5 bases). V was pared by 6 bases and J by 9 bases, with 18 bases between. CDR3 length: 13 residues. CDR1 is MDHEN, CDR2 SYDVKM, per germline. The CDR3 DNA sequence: TGTGCCAGCAGGGGGTTCCCAGGGTCTGGGCAGTACTTC. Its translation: CASRGFPGSGQYF. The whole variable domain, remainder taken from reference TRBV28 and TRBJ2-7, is DVKVTQSSRYLVKRTGEKVFLECVQDMDHENMFWYRQDPGLGLRLIYFSYDVKMKEKGDIPEGYSVSREKKERFSLILESASTNQTSMYLCASRGFPGSGQYFGPGTRLTVT.

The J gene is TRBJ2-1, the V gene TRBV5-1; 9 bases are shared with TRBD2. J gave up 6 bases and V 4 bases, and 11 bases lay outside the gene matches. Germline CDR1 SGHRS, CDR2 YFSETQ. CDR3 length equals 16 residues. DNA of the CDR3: TGCGCCAGCAGCGGGATAGCGGGGGCCCGGGGCAATGAGCAGTTCTTC. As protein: CASSGIAGARGNEQFF.

The CDR3 DNA is TGCAGCGTTGCTCCTCGGGACACTGAAGCTTTCTTT. Amino acid sequence: CSVAPRDTEAFF. The chain is built from TRBV29-1 and TRBJ1-1; unclear D gene. CDR1 and CDR2 (germline): SQVTM, ANQGSEA. CDR3 length: 12 amino acids. The V and J ends lost 4 bases and 3 bases respectively, with 9 bases between them.

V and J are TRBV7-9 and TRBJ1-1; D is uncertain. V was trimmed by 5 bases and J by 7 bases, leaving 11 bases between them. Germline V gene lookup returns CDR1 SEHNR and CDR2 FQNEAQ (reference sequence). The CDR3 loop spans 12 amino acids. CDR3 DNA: TGTGCCAGCAGCGTCCGGGGAGGTGAAGCTTTCTTT. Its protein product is CASSVRGGEAFF.

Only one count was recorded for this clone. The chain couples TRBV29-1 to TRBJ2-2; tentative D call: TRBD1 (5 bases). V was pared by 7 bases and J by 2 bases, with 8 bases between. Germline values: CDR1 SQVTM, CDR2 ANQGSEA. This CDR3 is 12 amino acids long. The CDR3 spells CSGTHNTGELFF. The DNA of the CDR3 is TGCAGCGGGACACATAACACCGGGGAGCTGTTTTTT.

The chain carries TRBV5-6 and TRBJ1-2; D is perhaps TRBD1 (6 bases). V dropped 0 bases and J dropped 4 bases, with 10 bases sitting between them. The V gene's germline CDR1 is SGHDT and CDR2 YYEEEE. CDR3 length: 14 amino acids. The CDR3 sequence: CASSLGRQAYGYTF. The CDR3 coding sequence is TGTGCCAGCAGCTTGGGGAGACAGGCCTATGGCTACACCTTC.

The CDR3 loop is CASSPIGGDLSGNTIYF. CDR3 in DNA: TGTGCCAGCTCACCAATCGGCGGTGACCTCTCTGGAAACACCATATATTTT. The chain couples TRBV18 to TRBJ1-3, with D unresolved. V lost 2 bases, J lost 0 bases, and 14 bases lay in between. Germline assignment: CDR1 KGHSH and CDR2 LQKENI. The CDR3 is 17 amino acids.

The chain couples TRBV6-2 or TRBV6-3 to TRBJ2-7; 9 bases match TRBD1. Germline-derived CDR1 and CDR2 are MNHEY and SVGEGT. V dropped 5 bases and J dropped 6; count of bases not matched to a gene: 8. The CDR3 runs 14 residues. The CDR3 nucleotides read TGTGCCAGCAGTACTGGGGACAGGGCCTCCGAGCAGTACTTC. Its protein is CASSTGDRASEQYF.

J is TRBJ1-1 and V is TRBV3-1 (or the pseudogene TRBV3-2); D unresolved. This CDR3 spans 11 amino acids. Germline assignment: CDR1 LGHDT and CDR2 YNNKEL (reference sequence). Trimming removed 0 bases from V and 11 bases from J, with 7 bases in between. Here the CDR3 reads CASSQDRRAFF. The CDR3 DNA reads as TGTGCCAGCAGCCAAGATCGGCGGGCTTTCTTT.

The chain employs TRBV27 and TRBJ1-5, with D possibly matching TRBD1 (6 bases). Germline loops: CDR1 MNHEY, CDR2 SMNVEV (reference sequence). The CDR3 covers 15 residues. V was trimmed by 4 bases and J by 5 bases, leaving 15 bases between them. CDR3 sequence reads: CASSSARGIDQPQHF. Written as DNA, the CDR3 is TGTGCCAGCAGTTCTGCCAGGGGTATCGATCAGCCCCAGCATTTT.

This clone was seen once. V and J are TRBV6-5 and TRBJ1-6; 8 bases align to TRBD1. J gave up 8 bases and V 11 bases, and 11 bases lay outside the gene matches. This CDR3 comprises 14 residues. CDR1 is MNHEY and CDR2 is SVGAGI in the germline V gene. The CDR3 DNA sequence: TGTGCCGGCGGACAGGGACCCCGATATTCACCCCTCCACTTT. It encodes CAGGQGPRYSPLHF.

The CDR3 reads CSVGRASGGADTQYF. In nucleotides, the CDR3 is TGCAGCGTTGGAAGGGCTAGCGGGGGGGCTGATACGCAGTATTTT. V usage is TRBV29-1 and J usage is TRBJ2-3; TRBD2 aligns across 12 bases. Germline values: CDR1 SQVTM, CDR2 ANQGSEA. After removal of 4 bases from V and 6 bases from J, the junction contained 8 bases not matched to a gene. The CDR3 sequence is 15 residues long.

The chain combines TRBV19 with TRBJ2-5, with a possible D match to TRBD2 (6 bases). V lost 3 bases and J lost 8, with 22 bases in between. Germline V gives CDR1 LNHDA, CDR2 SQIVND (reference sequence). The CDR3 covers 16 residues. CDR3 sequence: CASSMVGEVQRVTQYF. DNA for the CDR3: TGTGCCAGTAGTATGGTGGGGGAGGTACAAAGAGTAACCCAGTACTTC.

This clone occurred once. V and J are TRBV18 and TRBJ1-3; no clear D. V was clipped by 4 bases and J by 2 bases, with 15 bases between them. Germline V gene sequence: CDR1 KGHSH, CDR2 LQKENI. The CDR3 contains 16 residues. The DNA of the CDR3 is TGTGCCAGCTCACTATCAGCATCCCGGGCTGGAAACACCATATATTTT. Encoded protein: CASSLSASRAGNTIYF. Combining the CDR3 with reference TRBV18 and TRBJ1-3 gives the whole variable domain NAGVMQNPRHLVRRRGQEARLRCSPMKGHSHVYWYRQLPEEGLKFMVYLQKENIIDESGMPKERFSAEFPKEGPSILRIQQVVRGDSAAYFCASSLSASRAGNTIYFGEGSWLTVV.

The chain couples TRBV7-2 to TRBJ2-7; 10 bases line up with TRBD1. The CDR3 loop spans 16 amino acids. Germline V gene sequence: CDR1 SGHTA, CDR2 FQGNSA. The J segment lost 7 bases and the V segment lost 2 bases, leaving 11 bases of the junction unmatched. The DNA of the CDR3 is TGTGCCAGCAGCTTAAATCGAGGGACAGGGGATTTGGAGCAGTACTTC. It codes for CASSLNRGTGDLEQYF.

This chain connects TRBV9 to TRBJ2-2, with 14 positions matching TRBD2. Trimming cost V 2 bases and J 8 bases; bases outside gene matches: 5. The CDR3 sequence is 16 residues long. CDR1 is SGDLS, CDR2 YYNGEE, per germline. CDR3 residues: CASSVGLAGVGGELFF. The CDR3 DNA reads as TGTGCCAGCAGCGTGGGACTAGCGGGAGTAGGGGGGGAGCTGTTTTTT.